This note documents a single T cell receptor (beta chain) sequence. Repertoires were generated with immunoSEQ multiplex PCR, while TCRdb's copy carries only in-frame clones and drops some. This table has roughly 30,000 clones, about 86% appearing once. The data were obtained in a study of control samples from healthy donors and cancer patients. CDR3 length equals 13 residues. V lost 2 bases, J lost 7 bases, and 11 bases lay in between. Germline values: CDR1 SNHLY, CDR2 FYNNEI. The chain couples TRBV2 to TRBJ1-1; D is undetermined. Sequenced: PBMCs. This TCR was sampled from a woman aged 40-49 years with lung cancer. The CDR3 loop reads CASSEQDEREAFF. CDR3 nucleotides: TGTGCCAGCAGTGAACAGGATGAACGTGAAGCTTTCTTT.